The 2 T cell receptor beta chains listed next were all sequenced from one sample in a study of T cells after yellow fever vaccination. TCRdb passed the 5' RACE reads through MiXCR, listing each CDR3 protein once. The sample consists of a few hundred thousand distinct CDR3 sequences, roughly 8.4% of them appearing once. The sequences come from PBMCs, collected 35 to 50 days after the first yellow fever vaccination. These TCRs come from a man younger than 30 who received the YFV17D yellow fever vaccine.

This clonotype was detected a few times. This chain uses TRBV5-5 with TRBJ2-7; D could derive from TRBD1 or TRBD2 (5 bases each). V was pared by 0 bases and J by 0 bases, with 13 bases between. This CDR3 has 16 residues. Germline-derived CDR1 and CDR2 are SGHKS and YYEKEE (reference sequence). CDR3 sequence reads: CASSLDRRFFSYEQYV. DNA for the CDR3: TGTGCCAGCAGCTTGGACAGGAGGTTTTTCTCCTACGAGCAGTACGTC.

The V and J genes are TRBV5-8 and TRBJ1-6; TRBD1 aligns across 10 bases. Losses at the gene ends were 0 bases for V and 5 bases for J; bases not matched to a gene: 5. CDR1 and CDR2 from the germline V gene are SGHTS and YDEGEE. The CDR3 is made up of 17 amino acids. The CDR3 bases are TGTGCCAGCAGCTTGGGACAGGGGGCATTCAATAATTCACCCCTCCACTTT. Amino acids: CASSLGQGAFNNSPLHF.